The source of this TCR beta chain is a study of blood T cell repertoires in COVID-19. In the study overall: COVID-19 samples, acute and convalescent, were from the United States, Italy and Spain. The analysed material was cDNA or gDNA that came from T cells, B-cell-depleted T cells, or PBMCs.

The ends were cut back, 0 bases at V and 0 bases at J, with 7 bases in the middle. Germline values: CDR1 SGHDT, CDR2 YYEEEE. The CDR3 length is 15 residues. Original processing notes: It was from reference gene primer amplification that nucleated cell counts were estimated. Here immunoSEQ multiplex PCR was the method, and the copy in TCRdb shows in-frame clones only, minus some. V and J calls and clone size are given by that table; D and trimming were obtained from the DNA. The repertoire holds approximately 39,000 clones, with around 86% as singletons. The receptor was isolated from a man aged 45-65 years with active or convalescent COVID-19. Sequencing was done on a sample of peripheral blood. The chain recombines TRBV5-6 with TRBJ1-5, with D unresolved. DNA of the CDR3: TGTGCCAGCAGCTTGGGGCCTTATAGCAATCAGCCCCAGCATTTT. Encoded protein: CASSLGPYSNQPQHF.